This TCR beta chain was captured in a study of shared clonotypes between healthy human individuals. General observations from the study: Clonotype sharing among donors was thought likely to change with sequencing depth. Donors were few, which limited the genetic and exposure-history diversity represented.

A deep-level run was used for the assay. Measured with immunoSEQ multiplex PCR; TCRdb has only the in-frame clones, and not every one. The data show about 380,000 clones, approximately 97% seen once. A remark on this clone: Its antigen is undetermined.

The sequence was collected from a man aged 25 to 40 in good health. Sequenced: memory CD8+ T cells sorted from blood. The subset was: CD45RO+ cells pooled with CCR7-negative TemRA cells.

The CDR3 is CSVDTPANYGYTF. For the CDR3, the DNA is TGCAGCGTTGACACACCAGCTAACTATGGCTACACCTTC. The chain joins TRBV29-1 to TRBJ1-2, with D unclear. The CDR3 is 13 amino acids. Trimming removed 3 bases at V and 0 bases at J, with 8 bases between. From germline, CDR1 is SQVTM and CDR2 ANQGSEA.